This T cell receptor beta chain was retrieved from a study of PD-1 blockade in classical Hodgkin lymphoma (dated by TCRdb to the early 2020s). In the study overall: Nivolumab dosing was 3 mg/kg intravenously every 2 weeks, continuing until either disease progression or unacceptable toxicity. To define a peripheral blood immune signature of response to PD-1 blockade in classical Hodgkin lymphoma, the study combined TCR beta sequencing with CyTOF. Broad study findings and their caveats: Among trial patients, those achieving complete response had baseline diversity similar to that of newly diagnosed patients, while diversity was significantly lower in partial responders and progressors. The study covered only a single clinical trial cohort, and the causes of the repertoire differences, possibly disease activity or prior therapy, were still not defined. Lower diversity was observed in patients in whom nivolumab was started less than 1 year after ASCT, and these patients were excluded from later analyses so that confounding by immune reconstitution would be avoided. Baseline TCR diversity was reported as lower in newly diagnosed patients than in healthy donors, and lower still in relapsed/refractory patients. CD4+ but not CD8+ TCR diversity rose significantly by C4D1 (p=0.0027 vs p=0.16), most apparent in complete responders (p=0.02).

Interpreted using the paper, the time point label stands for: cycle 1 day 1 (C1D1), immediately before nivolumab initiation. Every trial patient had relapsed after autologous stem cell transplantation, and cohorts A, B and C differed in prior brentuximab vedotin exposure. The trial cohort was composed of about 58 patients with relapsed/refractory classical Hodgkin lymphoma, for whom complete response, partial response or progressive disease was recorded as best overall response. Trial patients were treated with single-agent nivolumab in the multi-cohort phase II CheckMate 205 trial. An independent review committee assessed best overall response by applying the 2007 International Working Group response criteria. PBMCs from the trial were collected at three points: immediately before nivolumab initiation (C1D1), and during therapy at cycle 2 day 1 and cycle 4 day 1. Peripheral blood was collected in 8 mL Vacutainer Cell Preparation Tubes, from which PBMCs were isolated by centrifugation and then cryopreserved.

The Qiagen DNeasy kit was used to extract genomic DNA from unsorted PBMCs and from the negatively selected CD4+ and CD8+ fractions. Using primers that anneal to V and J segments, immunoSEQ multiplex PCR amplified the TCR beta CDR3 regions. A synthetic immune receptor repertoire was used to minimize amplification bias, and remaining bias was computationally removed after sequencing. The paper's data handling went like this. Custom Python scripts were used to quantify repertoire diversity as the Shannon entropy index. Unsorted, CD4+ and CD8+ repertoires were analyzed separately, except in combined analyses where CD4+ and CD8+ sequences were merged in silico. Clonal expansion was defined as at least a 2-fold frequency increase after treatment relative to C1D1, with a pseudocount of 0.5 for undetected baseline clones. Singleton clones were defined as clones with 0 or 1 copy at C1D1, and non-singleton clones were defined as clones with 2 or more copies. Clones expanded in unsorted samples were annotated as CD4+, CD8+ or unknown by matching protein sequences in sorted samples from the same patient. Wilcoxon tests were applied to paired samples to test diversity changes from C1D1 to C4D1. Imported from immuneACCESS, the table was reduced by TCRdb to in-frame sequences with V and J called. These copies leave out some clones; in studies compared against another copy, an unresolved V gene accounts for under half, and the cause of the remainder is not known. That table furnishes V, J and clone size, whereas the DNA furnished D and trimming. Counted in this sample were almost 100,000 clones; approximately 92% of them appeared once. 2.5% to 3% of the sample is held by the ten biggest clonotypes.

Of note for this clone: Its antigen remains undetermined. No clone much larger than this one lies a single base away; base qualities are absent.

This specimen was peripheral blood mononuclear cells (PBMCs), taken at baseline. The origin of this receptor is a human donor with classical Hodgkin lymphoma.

The sequenced DNA is TGTGCCAGCAGTGAGGAGGGGCCTTTCGGCAATCAGCCCCAGCATTTT. The resulting protein is CASSEEGPFGNQPQHF. The chain employs TRBV6-1 and TRBJ1-5; TRBD1 might be the D gene, on 5 matching bases. Looking up the germline V gene yields CDR1 MNHNS and CDR2 SASEGT. The CDR3 spans 16 residues, from the cysteine through the phenylalanine. The entry retains the CDR3 DNA only, 48 bases that are in frame from base 1. V drops 3 bases and J drops 2 bases, leaving 14 bases in between.